In its sample, the clone carrying this TCR beta chain was seen many times. Its antigen is undetermined. Germline CDR1 and CDR2: MNHEY and SMNVEV (reference sequence). V shed 7 bases, J shed 0 bases, and the junction held 7 bases outside the gene matches. This CDR3 has 15 residues. The entry originates in a study of metastatic and nonmetastatic thyroid tumors. Overall study context: Repertoire data that came from the blood and tumor or nodule tissue of malignant and benign thyroid patients were compared. General observations from the study: Significantly higher TCR beta diversity was reportedly seen in malignant thyroid tumors than benign nodules, in blood and tumor.

Per the authors' pipeline: In papillary thyroid cancer, a distant-metastasis classifier was built using CDR3 differences across clinicopathological groups. TCRdb re-clonotyped the PCR reads through MiXCR. In this record, the V and J calls reflect TCRdb's handling and not the investigators' own analysis. The table includes about 92,000 clones, more than 12% detected once. None of the patients had undergone any treatment ahead of thyroid surgery. Material: blood. The TCR was taken from a female donor with papillary thyroid cancer or a benign thyroid nodule (not recorded which). Some clones in this sample may be carry-over from other donors' samples. The V gene is TRBV27, the J gene TRBJ2-3, with 7 bases fitting TRBD1. The DNA for the CDR3 is TGTGCCAGCACCATGGACAGGACTAGCACAGATACGCAGTATTTT. Amino acid sequence: CASTMDRTSTDTQYF.